These 27 T cell receptor delta chains originate from one sample sequenced in a study of γδ T cells in repeated Plasmodium falciparum infection. Vgamma9/Vdelta2+ and Vdelta2-negative gammadelta T cells were flow-sorted from PBMC for bulk sequencing. TCRdb re-called the multiplex PCR reads through CATT. This table has 45,000 to 70,000 delta-chain clones, around 1.7% appearing once. Sequencing was done on a sample of gamma-delta T cells from blood. The source is a pool of human donors (malaria-infected and uninfected, not separated).

This clone was seen more than once but under ten times. This likely reflects a read error, since a far larger clone is one base away. Distinct nucleotide sequences in the sample also encode this CDR3. The chain links TRDV1 to TRDJ1; 8 nucleotides agree with TRDD3. TCRdb carries no J gene annotation; the J gene was assigned here by matching the DNA with germline. CDR1 TSWWSYY and CDR2 QGS come from the germline V gene. There are 21 residues in the CDR3. CDR3 DNA: TGTGCCCTTGGGGAACTCAAGCCCCACGGCGGGGATACAAGGTACACCGATAAACTCATCTTT. Its translation is CALGELKPHGGDTRYTDKLIF.

As regards this clone: This CDR3 is also generated by other DNA sequences in the sample. The chain carries TRDV1 and TRDJ1; unclear D gene. Germline CDR1 and CDR2: TSWWSYY and QGS. The CDR3 sequence is 10 residues long. Trimming stripped 6 bases from V and 8 bases from J, with 7 bases between. The CDR3 here is CALGKAKLIF. CDR3 bases: TGTGCTCTTGGAAAGGCAAAACTCATCTTT.

A word on this clone: A single base is all that separates this from a far larger clone, so a read error is likely. This sample also contains other DNA sequences that code for the same CDR3. This rearrangement joins TRDV1 to TRDJ1; 7 nucleotides line up with TRDD3. Germline V gene sequence: CDR1 TSWWSYY, CDR2 QGS. J was trimmed by 8 bases and V by 1 base; bases with no gene match: 31. The CDR3 covers 22 residues. The CDR3 loop reads CALGEPNQFRPSAWGYITKLIF. CDR3 DNA: TGTGCTCTTGGGGAACCCAACCAATTCCGCCCCAGTGCCTGGGGGTATATTACAAAACTCATCTTT.

This clone has more than one count but fewer than ten. TCRdb pairs this DNA with a much larger clone's protein that differs at residue 15, likely a read error; the protein shown was translated from the DNA. There is no J gene call, but TRDV2 is given as the V gene; the table's TRDD3 call for D was not verified on the DNA. Germline V gives CDR1 GEAIGNYY, CDR2 EKD. The CDR3 has 16 residues. CDR3 nucleotide sequence: TGTGCCTGTGACCTTCGGGCCTTAGGAAACGGTAGACCCCTGACCTTT. This encodes CACDLRALGNGRPLTF.

Only a few counts were recorded for this clone. It differs at one base from a far larger clone, so likely a read error. This sample also contains other DNA sequences that code for the same CDR3. The chain uses TRDV1 and TRDJ2; a possible D gene is TRDD2 (5 bases). The CDR3 runs 30 residues. Germline-derived CDR1 and CDR2 are TSWWSYY and QGS. The V end lost 4 bases, the J end lost 0 bases, and 54 bases lay between the germline ends. The CDR3 protein is CALGGLTTKPPLPGFRNDACGSALTAQLFF. DNA of the CDR3: TGTGCTCTTGGGGGACTAACAACTAAACCCCCCCTACCCGGATTTCGCAATGATGCCTGTGGTAGTGCTTTGACAGCACAACTCTTCTTT.

The sample holds a few counts of this clone. The protein recorded in TCRdb matches a much larger clone and deviates from this DNA's translation at residue 7, suggesting a read error; the protein here is obtained by translating the DNA. V and J are TRDV1 and TRDJ1, with 11 bases that match TRDD3. The junction had 9 bases not matched to a gene; V was cut back by 0 bases and J by 0 bases. This CDR3 has 19 residues. Germline values: CDR1 TSWWSYY, CDR2 QGS. CDR3 in DNA: TGTGCTCTTGGGGAACTAAGCTGGGGGATACCCTCATACACCGATAAACTCATCTTT. Protein: CALGELSWGIPSYTDKLIF.

This clone was observed at least ten times. This DNA's translation differs at residue 7 from TCRdb's protein, which comes from a much larger clone; a read error is likely, and the protein shown is translated from the DNA. The genes are TRDV3 and TRDJ1, with 13 nucleotides matching TRDD3. The junction had 18 bases not matched to a gene; V was cut back by 1 base and J by 4 bases. The germline V gene has CDR1 TVYSNPD and CDR2 GDNSRS (reference sequence). The CDR3 spans 19 residues. CDR3 sequence (DNA): TGTGCCTTTATTCCTACCCCCTACTGGGGGATACGCAGGCTCGATAAACTCATCTTT. Protein sequence: CAFIPTPYWGIRRLDKLIF.

Comment on this clone: TCRdb's listed protein matches a much larger clone and diverges from this DNA's translation at residue 17, likely through a read error; the protein shown comes from the DNA. This chain links TRDV1 with TRDJ1, with 9 bases matching TRDD3. This CDR3 has 20 amino acids. Germline V gene lookup returns CDR1 TSWWSYY and CDR2 QGS. The CDR3 coding sequence is TGTGCTCTTGGGGAACTCTGTCCCCACTACTGGGGGACCTACACCGATGAACTCATCTTT. This encodes CALGELCPHYWGTYTDELIF.

In this sample, this clone turned up a few times. The TCRdb protein comes from a much larger clone and disagrees with this DNA's translation at residues 17 and 19, likely due to a read error; the protein given here is derived from the DNA. The chain is built from TRDV1 and TRDJ1; the match to TRDD3 covers 9 bases. Germline V gene lookup returns CDR1 TSWWSYY and CDR2 QGS. The CDR3 is 24 amino acids. With 2 bases clipped from V and 4 bases from J, the junction kept 32 bases outside the gene matches. The CDR3 DNA follows: TGTGCTCTTGGGGAAGTCCTCAAGAAAGTACACTGGGGGACACGATTGCTTAACGTCGATAAACTCATCTTT. Residues: CALGEVLKKVHWGTRLLNVDKLIF.

A remark on this clone: With a far larger clone one base away, a read error is the likely cause. The identical CDR3 is also encoded by other nucleotide sequences in the sample. This sequence joins TRDV1 and TRDJ1, with 13 nucleotides matching TRDD3. TCRdb records no J gene; here it was assigned by comparing the DNA to germline. Trimming at V came to 0 bases and at J to 3 bases, leaving 22 bases not matched to a gene. This CDR3 contains 23 residues. Germline V gives CDR1 TSWWSYY, CDR2 QGS. The CDR3 region is CALGELIGLGTYWGIRYADKLIF. Here the CDR3 DNA reads TGTGCTCTTGGGGAACTTATTGGTTTAGGCACGTACTGGGGGATACGCTATGCCGATAAACTCATCTTT.

This clone was observed a handful of times. The TCRdb protein comes from a much larger clone and disagrees with this DNA's translation at residue 14, likely due to a read error; the protein given here is derived from the DNA. The rearrangement uses TRDV1 and TRDJ1, with 11 bases lining up with TRDD3. The CDR3 totals 20 residues. The germline CDR1 and CDR2 sequences are TSWWSYY and QGS. V lost 2 bases to trimming and J lost 1 base; unmatched junction nucleotides: 15. The CDR3: CALGELVWGILLPSTDKLIF. CDR3 coding DNA: TGTGCTCTTGGGGAATTGGTCTGGGGGATACTCCTCCCTAGCACCGATAAACTCATCTTT.

In regard to this clone: For this DNA, TCRdb reports the protein of a much larger clone, which diverges at residue 10, most likely from a read error; the protein presented here is translated directly from the DNA. V and J are TRDV1 and TRDJ1; weak D call: TRDD2 (5 bases). The CDR3 loop spans 16 amino acids. From germline, CDR1 is TSWWSYY and CDR2 QGS. V was cut by 3 bases and J by 1 base, with 15 bases left in between. The CDR3 reads CALGDRPRRSTDKLIF. DNA of the CDR3: TGTGCTCTTGGGGACCGTCCTAGGCGGAGCACCGATAAACTCATCTTT.

The gene calls are TRAV29/DV5 and TRDJ1; D not resolved. No J gene is reported in TCRdb; it was inferred here by comparing the DNA with germline. The CDR3 totals 23 residues. From germline, CDR1 is NSMFDY and CDR2 ISSIKDK. With 0 bases removed from V and 8 bases from J, the gap between germline ends came to 44 bases. CDR3 region: CAASELLRHRCGSPKSWSHKLIF. CDR3 coding DNA: TGTGCAGCAAGCGAACTCTTGCGACACCGATGCGGATCCCCAAAGTCCTGGTCGCACAAACTCATCTTT.

This clone was observed at least ten times. The mismatch at residue 5 between this DNA's translation and the TCRdb protein of a much larger clone likely reflects a read error; the protein shown is translated from the DNA. The chain has TRDV1 and TRDJ1; D is ambiguous. The J gene, left out of TCRdb, was set here by checking the DNA against germline. The CDR3 is 20 residues long. Trimming took off 4 bases at V and 3 bases at J, with 30 bases between the two ends. Germline V gene data show CDR1 as TSWWSYY and CDR2 as QGS. This chain's CDR3 is CALGGLGPYGNGHQADKLIF. The CDR3 coding sequence is TGTGCTCTTGGGGGACTAGGGCCCTATGGCAATGGCCACCAAGCCGATAAACTCATCTTT.

The table lists this clone with many counts. Within the sample, other DNA sequences also encode this same CDR3. CDR3 region: CALGEGIYKLIF. The CDR3 coding sequence is TGTGCTCTTGGGGAAGGAATATATAAACTCATCTTT. The genes are TRDV1 and TRDJ1, with D unclear. This CDR3 spans 12 amino acids. Germline values: CDR1 TSWWSYY, CDR2 QGS. Trimming removed 2 bases from V and 6 bases from J, with 7 bases in between.

CDR3 sequence (DNA): TGTGCTCTTGGGGAACTACACATAGAAGGCCTTCCTCATACTGGGGCCCTTGACTACACCGATAAACTCATCTTT. Translated: CALGELHIEGLPHTGALDYTDKLIF. The assigned J gene is TRDJ1, but the V gene is uncalled; TRDD3, the table's D call, lacks a check against the DNA. The CDR3 spans 25 residues.

This clone was counted between two and nine times. This DNA translates differently at residue 17 from the TCRdb protein, which is that of a much larger clone; a read error is likely, and the protein shown is the DNA's own translation. V and J are TRDV1 and TRDJ1; D unclear. The CDR3 has 19 amino acids. CDR1 and CDR2 from the germline V gene are TSWWSYY and QGS. CDR3 in amino acids: CALGDLSLFPSPYTDKPIF. The DNA for the CDR3 is TGTGCTCTTGGGGATCTCTCGCTATTCCCATCCCCGTACACCGATAAACCCATCTTT.

A few counts support this clone. TCRdb pairs this DNA with a much larger clone's protein that differs at residue 19, likely a read error; the protein shown was translated from the DNA. V and J are TRDV1 and TRDJ1; 10 bases align to TRDD3. Germline V CDR1 and CDR2: TSWWSYY, QGS. The CDR3 runs to 21 residues. CDR3 loop: CALGELVYASWGIKWTDKPIF. CDR3 in DNA: TGTGCTCTTGGGGAACTAGTATACGCCTCCTGGGGGATAAAGTGGACCGATAAACCCATCTTT.

The chain recombines TRDV1 with TRDJ1; a weak D match, TRDD3 (5 bases). The J gene, not given by TCRdb, was assigned here from a germline match of the nucleotide sequence. V was cut by 10 bases and J by 0 bases, with 27 bases left in between. The germline V gene encodes CDR1 TSWWSYY and CDR2 QGS. The CDR3 has 18 amino acids. Written as DNA, the CDR3 is TGTGCTCGGGAACCCCTCGTCTTAGGGGAACTCAACACCGATAAACTCATCTTT. Its protein product is CAREPLVLGELNTDKLIF.

To note about this clone: TCRdb lists the protein of a much larger clone for this DNA, which differs at residue 10, so this is likely a read error; the protein given here is translated from the DNA itself. This rearrangement joins TRDV3 to TRDJ1; TRDD3 matches at 9 bases. This CDR3 has 21 residues. Germline values: CDR1 TVYSNPD, CDR2 GDNSRS (reference sequence). J was trimmed by 2 bases and V by 4 bases; bases with no gene match: 29. The CDR3 protein is CACKTLHDYCRGYARTDKLIF. For the CDR3, the DNA is TGTGCCTGCAAAACTCTTCACGATTACTGTAGGGGATACGCACGGACCGATAAACTCATCTTT. Together with reference TRDV3 and TRDJ1, the CDR3 gives the full variable domain: CDKVTQSSPDQTVASGSEVVLLCTYDTVYSNPDLFWYRIRPDYSFQFVFYGDNSRSEGADFTQGRFSVKHILTQKAFHLVISPVRTEDSATYYCACKTLHDYCRGYARTDKLIFGKGTRVTVEP.

This clone was seen ten or more times. TCRdb's protein for this DNA is that of a much larger clone and differs from the translation at residue 19, likely a read error; the protein shown is the DNA translation. V and J are TRDV2 and TRDJ1, with 10 bases aligning to TRDD3. Germline CDR1 GEAIGNYY, CDR2 EKD. The CDR3 loop spans 20 amino acids. The CDR3 DNA reads TGTGCCTGTGACAAACCTTCCTGCTGGGGGATAGAGAGGTACACCGATAAACTCACCTTT. It yields the protein CACDKPSCWGIERYTDKLTF.

In this sample, this clone turned up a few times. It is likely a read error: a sequence one base away is far more abundant. At the DNA level, this CDR3 is encoded by other sequences in the same sample as well. The V and J genes are TRDV2 and TRDJ1, with 10 bases identical to TRDD3. This CDR3 comprises 18 residues. CDR1 is GEAIGNYY and CDR2 is EKD in the germline V gene. CDR3 sequence: CACDIGTGGSEYTDKLIF. DNA for the CDR3: TGCGCCTGTGACATTGGTACTGGGGGATCCGAGTACACCGATAAACTCATCTTT.

The table lists this clone with many counts. For this DNA, TCRdb reports the protein of a much larger clone, which diverges at residue 16, most likely from a read error; the protein presented here is translated directly from the DNA. V is TRDV1 and J is TRDJ1, with 7 bases matching TRDD2. CDR3 length equals 19 residues. The germline gives CDR1 TSWWSYY, CDR2 QGS. CDR3 sequence (DNA): TGTGCTCTTGGGACCTCTATTCCTACAGTGTGGGAGTACACCGATAGACTCATCTTT. Translation: CALGTSIPTVWEYTDRLIF.

Notes on this clone: This DNA translates differently at residue 16 from the TCRdb protein, which is that of a much larger clone; a read error is likely, and the protein shown is the DNA's own translation. V and J are TRDV1 and TRDJ1; D remains unclear. The J gene is absent in TCRdb and was assigned here via DNA matching to germline. The CDR3 is 19 residues long. Germline V gene lookup returns CDR1 TSWWSYY and CDR2 QGS. CDR3 DNA sequence: TGTGCTCTTGGGTGCCAGGGAGTGGCTACTCCCCTGTCTACCGATAGACTCATCTTT. Translating it yields CALGCQGVATPLSTDRLIF.

This clone was counted between two and nine times. The mismatch at residue 8 between this DNA's translation and the TCRdb protein of a much larger clone likely reflects a read error; the protein shown is translated from the DNA. The genes are TRDV1 and TRDJ1; 10 bases match TRDD3. Because TCRdb records no J gene, it was assigned here through a match of the DNA to germline. V lost 3 bases to trimming and J lost 0 bases; unmatched junction nucleotides: 19. The CDR3 runs to 21 residues. The germline V gene has CDR1 TSWWSYY and CDR2 QGS. Here the CDR3 reads CALGDHSLWGIQGLYTDKLIF. CDR3 coding DNA: TGTGCTCTTGGGGACCATTCCCTTTGGGGGATACAAGGGTTGTACACCGATAAACTCATCTTT.

This clone occurred many times. The mismatch at residue 7 between this DNA's translation and the TCRdb protein of a much larger clone likely reflects a read error; the protein shown is translated from the DNA. The DNA for the CDR3 is TGTGCTCTTGGGGAACGGACCTGGGGGGCTAAACTCATCTTT. Encoded protein: CALGERTWGAKLIF. The chain employs TRDV1 and TRDJ1, with TRDD3 identical over 7 bases. Since TCRdb gives no J gene, matching the DNA to germline was used here to assign it. The V gene's germline CDR1 is TSWWSYY and CDR2 QGS. V lost 1 base, J lost 7 bases, and 6 bases stayed unmatched. The CDR3 contains 14 residues.

The sample holds many counts of this clone. This likely reflects a read error, since a far larger clone is one base away. The sample holds other DNA sequences that translate to the same CDR3. The chain uses TRDV2 and TRDJ1; 7 nucleotides align to TRDD3. Per germline, CDR1 GEAIGNYY and CDR2 EKD. The CDR3 loop spans 13 amino acids. CDR3 in DNA: TGTGCAGCCGGGGGGATTGGGACCGATAAACTCATCTTT. This encodes CAAGGIGTDKLIF.